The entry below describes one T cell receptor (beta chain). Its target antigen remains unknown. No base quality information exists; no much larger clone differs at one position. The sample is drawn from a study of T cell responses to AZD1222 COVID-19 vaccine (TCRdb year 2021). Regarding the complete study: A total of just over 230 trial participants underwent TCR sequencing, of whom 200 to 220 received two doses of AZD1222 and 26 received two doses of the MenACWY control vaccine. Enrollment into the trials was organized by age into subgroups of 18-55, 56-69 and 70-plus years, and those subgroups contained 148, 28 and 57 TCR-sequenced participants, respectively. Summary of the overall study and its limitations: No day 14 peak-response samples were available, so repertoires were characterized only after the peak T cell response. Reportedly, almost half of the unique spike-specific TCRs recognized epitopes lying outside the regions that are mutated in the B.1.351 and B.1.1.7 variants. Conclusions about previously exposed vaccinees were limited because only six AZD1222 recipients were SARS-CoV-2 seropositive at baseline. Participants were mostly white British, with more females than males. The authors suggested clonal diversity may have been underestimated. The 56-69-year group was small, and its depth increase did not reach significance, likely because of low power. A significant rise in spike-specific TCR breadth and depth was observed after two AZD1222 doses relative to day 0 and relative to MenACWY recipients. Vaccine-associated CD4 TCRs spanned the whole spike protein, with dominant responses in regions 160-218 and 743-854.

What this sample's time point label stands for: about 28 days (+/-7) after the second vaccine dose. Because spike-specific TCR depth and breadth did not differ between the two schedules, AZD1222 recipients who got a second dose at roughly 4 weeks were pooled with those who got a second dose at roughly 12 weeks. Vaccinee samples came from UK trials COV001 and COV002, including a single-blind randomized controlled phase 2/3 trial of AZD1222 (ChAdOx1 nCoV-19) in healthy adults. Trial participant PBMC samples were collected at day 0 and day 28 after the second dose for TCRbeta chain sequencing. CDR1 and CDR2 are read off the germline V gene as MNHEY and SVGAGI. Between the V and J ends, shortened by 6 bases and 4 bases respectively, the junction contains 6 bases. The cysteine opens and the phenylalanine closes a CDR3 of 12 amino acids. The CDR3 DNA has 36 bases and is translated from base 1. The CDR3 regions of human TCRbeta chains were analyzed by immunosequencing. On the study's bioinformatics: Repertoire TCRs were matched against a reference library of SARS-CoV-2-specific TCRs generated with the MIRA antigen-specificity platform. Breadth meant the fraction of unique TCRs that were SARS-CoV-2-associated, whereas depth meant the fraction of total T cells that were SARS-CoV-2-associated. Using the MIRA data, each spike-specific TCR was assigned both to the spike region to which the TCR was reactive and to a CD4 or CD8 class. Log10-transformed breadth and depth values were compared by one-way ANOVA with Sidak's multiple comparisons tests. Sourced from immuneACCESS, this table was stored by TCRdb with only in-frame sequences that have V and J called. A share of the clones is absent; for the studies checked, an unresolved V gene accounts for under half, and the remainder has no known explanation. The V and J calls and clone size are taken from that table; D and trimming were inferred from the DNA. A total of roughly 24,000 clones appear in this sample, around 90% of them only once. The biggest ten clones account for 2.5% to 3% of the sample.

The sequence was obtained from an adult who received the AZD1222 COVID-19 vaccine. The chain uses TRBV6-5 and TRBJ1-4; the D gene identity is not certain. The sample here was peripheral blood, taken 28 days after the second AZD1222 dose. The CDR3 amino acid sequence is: CASRTGNEKLFF. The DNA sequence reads TGTGCCAGCAGGACGGGTAATGAAAAACTGTTTTTT.